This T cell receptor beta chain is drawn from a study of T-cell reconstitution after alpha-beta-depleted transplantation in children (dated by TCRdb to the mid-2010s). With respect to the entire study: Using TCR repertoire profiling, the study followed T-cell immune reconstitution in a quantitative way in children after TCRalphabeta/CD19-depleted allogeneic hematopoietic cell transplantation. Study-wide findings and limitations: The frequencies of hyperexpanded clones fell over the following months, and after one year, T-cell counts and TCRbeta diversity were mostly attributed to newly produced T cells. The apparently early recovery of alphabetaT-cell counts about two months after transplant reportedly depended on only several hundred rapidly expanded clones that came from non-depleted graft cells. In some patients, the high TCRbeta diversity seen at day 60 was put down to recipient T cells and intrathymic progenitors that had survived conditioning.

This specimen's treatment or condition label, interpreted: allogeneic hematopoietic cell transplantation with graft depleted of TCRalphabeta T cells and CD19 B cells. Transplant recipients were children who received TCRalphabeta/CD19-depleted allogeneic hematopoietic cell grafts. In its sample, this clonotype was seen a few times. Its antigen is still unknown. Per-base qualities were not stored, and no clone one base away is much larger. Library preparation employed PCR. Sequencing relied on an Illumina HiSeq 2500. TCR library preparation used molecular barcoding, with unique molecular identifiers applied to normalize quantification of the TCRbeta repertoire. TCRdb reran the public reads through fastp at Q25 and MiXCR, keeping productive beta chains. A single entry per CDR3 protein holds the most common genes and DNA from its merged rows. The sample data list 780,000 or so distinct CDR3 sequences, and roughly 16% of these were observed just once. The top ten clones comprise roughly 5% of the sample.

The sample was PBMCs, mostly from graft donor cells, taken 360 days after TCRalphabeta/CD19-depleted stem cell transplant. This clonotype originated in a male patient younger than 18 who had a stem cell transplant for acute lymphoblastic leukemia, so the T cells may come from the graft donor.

The DNA sequence is as follows: TGCGCCAGCATCTCCCTAGCGGGGTTATACAATGAGCAGTTCTTC. It encodes CASISLAGLYNEQFF. The sequence joins TRBV23-1 to TRBJ2-1, with 9 bases matching TRBD2. TRBV23-1 is flagged as an ORF with uncertain function. V has 7 bases trimmed and J has 4 bases trimmed; junction bases matching no gene number 8. Including cysteine and phenylalanine, the CDR3 has 15 amino acids. The kept DNA is CDR3 alone, 45 bases in frame from the first base.